This T cell receptor beta chain came from a study of blood T cell repertoires in COVID-19. Study information: There were acute and convalescent COVID-19 samples, and they came from the United States, Italy and Spain.

Residents of about two dozen US areas, aged roughly 18 to 89 years, made up the participants. Each participant's cohort was designated according to participant-reported clinical history. Original methodology: Using reference gene primer amplification, nucleated cell counts were estimated. This table comes from immunoSEQ multiplex PCR, and its TCRdb copy is limited to in-frame clones, with some not included. That table is the source of V, J and clone size, and D and trimming were worked out from the DNA. The sample includes around 160,000 clones, around nine tenths of them seen just once. Germline V lookup: CDR1 MNHEY, CDR2 SVGEGT. The CDR3 consists of 17 residues. Trimming at V came to 0 bases and at J to 2 bases, leaving 5 bases not matched to a gene.

J is TRBJ1-4 and V is TRBV6-2 or TRBV6-3; 8 positions match TRBD1. Sequencing was performed on PBMCs or T cells enriched from blood (not recorded which). The clonotype was recovered from a woman aged 25 to 45 with acute COVID-19. The CDR3 here is CASSYSTGQGTNEKLFF. The CDR3 region has the DNA TGTGCCAGCAGTTACTCGACCGGACAGGGCACTAATGAAAAACTGTTTTTT.